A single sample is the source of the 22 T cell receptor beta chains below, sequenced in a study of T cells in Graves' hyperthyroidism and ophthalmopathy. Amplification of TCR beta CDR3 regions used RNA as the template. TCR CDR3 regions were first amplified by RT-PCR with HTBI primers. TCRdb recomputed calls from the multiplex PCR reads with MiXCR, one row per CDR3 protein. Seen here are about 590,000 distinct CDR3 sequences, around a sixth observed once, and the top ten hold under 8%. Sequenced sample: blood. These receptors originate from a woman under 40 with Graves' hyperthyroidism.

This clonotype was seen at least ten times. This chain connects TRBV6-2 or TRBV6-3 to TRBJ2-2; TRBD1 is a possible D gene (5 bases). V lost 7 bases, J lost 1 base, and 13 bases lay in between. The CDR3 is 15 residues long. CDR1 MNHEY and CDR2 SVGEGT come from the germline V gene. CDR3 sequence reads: CASTNLGQNTGELFF. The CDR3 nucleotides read TGTGCCAGCACGAACCTAGGACAGAACACCGGGGAGCTGTTTTTT.

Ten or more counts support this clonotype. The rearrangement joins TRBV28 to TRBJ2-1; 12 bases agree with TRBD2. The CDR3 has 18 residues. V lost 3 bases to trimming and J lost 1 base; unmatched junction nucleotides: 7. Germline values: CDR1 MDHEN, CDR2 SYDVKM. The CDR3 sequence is CASSLVRLAGESYNEQFF. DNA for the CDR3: TGTGCCAGCAGTTTGGTCCGACTAGCGGGAGAATCCTACAATGAGCAGTTCTTC.

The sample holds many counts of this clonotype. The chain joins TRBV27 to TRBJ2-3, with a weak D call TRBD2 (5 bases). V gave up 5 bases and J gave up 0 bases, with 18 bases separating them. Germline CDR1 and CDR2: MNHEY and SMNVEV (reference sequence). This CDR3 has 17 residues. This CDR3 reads CASSPFILGDSTDTQYF. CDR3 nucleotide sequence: TGTGCCAGCAGTCCATTTATTCTCGGGGATAGCACAGATACGCAGTATTTT.

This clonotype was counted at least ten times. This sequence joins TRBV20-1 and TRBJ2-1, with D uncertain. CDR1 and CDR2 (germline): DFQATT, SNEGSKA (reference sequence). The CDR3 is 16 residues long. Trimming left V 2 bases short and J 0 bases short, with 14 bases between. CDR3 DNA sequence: TGCAGTGCTAGACCTCGACTTCCTCTCTCCTACAATGAGCAGTTCTTC. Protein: CSARPRLPLSYNEQFF.

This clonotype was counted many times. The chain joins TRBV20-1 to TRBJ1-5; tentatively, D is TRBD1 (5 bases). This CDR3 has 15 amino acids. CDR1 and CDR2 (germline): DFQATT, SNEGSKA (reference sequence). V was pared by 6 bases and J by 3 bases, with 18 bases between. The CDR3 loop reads CSAQPLGVNNQPQHF. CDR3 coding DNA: TGCAGTGCCCAACCCCTGGGGGTGAACAATCAGCCCCAGCATTTT.

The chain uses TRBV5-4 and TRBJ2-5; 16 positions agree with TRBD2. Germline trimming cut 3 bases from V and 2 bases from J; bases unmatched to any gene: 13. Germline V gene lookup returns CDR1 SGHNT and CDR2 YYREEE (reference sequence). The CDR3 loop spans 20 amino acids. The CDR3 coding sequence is TGTGCCAGCAGCTCGCTAGAGGGACTAGCGGGAGGGTATATACAAGAGACCCAGTACTTC. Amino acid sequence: CASSSLEGLAGGYIQETQYF.

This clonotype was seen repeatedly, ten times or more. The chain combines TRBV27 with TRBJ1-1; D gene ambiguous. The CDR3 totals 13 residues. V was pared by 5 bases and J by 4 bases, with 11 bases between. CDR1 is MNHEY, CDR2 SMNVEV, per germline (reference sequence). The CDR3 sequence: CASSTVEGTEAFF. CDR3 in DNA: TGTGCCAGCAGTACCGTGGAAGGCACTGAAGCTTTCTTT.

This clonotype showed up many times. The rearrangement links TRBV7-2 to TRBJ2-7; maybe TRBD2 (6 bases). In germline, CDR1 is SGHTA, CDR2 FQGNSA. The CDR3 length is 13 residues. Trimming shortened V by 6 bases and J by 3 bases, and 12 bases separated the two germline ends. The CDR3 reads CASRRSGNYEQYF. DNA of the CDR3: TGTGCCAGCAGACGTAGCGGTAACTACGAGCAGTACTTC.

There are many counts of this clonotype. This CDR3 reads CAWKGQPFYGYTF. The CDR3 coding sequence is TGTGCCTGGAAAGGACAGCCCTTCTATGGCTACACCTTC. The V gene is TRBV30, the J gene TRBJ1-2; D perhaps matches TRBD1 (6 bases). CDR1 and CDR2 (germline): GTSNPN, SVGIG (reference sequence). There are 13 residues in the CDR3. Trimming stripped 4 bases from V and 4 bases from J, with 13 bases between.

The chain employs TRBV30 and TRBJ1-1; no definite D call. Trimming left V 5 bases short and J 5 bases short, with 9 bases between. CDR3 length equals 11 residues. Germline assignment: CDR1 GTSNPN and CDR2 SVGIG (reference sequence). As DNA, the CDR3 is TGTGCCTGGCAAGCTCCGACTGAAGCTTTCTTT. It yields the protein CAWQAPTEAFF.

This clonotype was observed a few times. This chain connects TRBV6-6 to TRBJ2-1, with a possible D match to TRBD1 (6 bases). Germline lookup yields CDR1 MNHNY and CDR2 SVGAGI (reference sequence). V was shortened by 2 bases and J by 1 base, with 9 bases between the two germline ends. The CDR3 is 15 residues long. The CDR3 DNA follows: TGTGCCAGCAGTTACAAGGGGGTTTCCTACAATGAGCAGTTCTTC. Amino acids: CASSYKGVSYNEQFF.

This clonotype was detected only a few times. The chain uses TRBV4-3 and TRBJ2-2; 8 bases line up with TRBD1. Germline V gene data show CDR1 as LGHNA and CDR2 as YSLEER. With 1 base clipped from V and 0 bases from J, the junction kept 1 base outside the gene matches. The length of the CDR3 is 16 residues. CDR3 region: CASSQAGGANTGELFF. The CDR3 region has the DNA TGCGCCAGCAGCCAAGCAGGGGGCGCGAACACCGGGGAGCTGTTTTTT.

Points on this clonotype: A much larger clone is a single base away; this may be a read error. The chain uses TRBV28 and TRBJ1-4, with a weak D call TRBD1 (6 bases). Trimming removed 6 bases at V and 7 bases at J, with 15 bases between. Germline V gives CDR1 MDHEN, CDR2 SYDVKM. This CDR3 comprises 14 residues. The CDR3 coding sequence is TGTGCCAGCAGCTTCCGAATAGGGGGTGAAAAACTGTTTTTT. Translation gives CASSFRIGGEKLFF.

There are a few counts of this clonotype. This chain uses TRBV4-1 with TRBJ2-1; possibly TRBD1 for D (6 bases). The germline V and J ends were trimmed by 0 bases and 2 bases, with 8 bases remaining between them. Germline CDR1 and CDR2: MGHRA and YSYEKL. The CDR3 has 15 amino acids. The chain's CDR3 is CASSQDGQTYNEQFF. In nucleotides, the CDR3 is TGCGCCAGCAGCCAAGATGGACAGACCTACAATGAGCAGTTCTTC.

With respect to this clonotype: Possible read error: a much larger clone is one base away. CDR3 sequence: CSASYDSTNFGYTF. DNA of the CDR3: TGCAGTGCTAGTTACGACAGTACCAACTTTGGCTACACCTTC. The V gene is TRBV20-1, the J gene TRBJ1-2; D is perhaps TRBD1 (5 bases). Germline V lookup: CDR1 DFQATT, CDR2 SNEGSKA (reference sequence). The CDR3 covers 14 residues.

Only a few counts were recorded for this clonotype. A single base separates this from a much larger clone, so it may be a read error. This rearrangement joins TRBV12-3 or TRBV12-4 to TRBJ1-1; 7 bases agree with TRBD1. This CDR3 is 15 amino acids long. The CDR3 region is CASSLTQGGNTEALF. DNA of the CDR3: TGTGCCAGCAGTTTGACGCAGGGGGGTAACACTGAAGCTCTCTTT.

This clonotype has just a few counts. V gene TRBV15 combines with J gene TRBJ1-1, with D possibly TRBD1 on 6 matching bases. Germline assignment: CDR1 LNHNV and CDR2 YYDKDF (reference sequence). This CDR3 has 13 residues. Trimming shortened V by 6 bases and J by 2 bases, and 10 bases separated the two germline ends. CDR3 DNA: TGTGCCACCAGTAGGGGGAGCAACACTGAAGCTTTCTTT. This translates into CATSRGSNTEAFF. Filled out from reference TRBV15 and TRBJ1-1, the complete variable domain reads DAMVIQNPRYQVTQFGKPVTLSCSQTLNHNVMYWYQQKSSQAPKLLFHYYDKDFNNEADTPDNFQSRRPNTSFCFLDIRSPGLGDTAMYLCATSRGSNTEAFFGQGTRLTVV.

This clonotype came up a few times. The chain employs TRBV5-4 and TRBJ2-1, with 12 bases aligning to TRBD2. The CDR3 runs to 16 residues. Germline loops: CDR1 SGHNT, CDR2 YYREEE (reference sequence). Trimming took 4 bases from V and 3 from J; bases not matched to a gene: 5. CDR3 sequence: CASSATSGRDYNEQFF. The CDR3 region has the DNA TGTGCCAGCAGCGCGACTAGCGGGAGAGACTACAATGAGCAGTTCTTC. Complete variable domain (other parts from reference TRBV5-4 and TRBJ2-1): ETGVTQSPTHLIKTRGQQVTLRCSSQSGHNTVSWYQQALGQGPQFIFQYYREEENGRGNFPPRFSGLQFPNYSSELNVNALELDDSALYLCASSATSGRDYNEQFFGPGTRLTVL.

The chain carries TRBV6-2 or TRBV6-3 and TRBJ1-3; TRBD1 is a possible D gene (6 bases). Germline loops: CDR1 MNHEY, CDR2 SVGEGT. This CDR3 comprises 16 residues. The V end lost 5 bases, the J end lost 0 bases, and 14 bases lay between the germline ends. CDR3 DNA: TGTGCCAGCAGTGACCCGGCAGGGGCCTCTGGAAACACCATATATTTT. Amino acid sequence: CASSDPAGASGNTIYF.

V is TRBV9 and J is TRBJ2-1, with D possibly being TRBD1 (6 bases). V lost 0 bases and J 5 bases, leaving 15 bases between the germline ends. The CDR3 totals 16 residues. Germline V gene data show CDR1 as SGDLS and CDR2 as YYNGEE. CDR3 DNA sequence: TGTGCCAGCAGCGTAGCTCAGGGGCAAGAAGACAATGAGCAGTTCTTC. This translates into CASSVAQGQEDNEQFF.

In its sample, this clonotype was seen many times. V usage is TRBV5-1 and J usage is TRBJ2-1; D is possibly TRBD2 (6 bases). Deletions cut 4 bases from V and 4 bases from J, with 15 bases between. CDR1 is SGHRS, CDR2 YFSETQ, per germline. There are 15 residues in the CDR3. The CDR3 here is CASSPAGNGYNEQFF. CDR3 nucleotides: TGCGCCAGCAGCCCCGCGGGAAATGGATACAATGAGCAGTTCTTC.

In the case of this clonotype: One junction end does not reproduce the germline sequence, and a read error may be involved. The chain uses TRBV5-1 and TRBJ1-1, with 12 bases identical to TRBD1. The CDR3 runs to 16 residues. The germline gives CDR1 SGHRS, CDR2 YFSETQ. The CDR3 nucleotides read TGTGCCAGCAGCCTCGGGACAGGGGGCGATAACACTGAAGCTTTCTTT. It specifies CASSLGTGGDNTEAFF. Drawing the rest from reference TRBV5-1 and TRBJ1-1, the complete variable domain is KAGVTQTPRYLIKTRGQQVTLSCSPISGHRSVSWYQQTPGQGLQFLFEYFSETQRNKGNFPGRFSGRQFSNSRSEMNVSTLELGDSALYLCASSLGTGGDNTEAFFGQGTRLTVV.